The source of this T cell receptor beta chain is a study of blood T cell repertoires in COVID-19. Study in general: Samples came from the United States, Italy and Spain, spanning acute and convalescent COVID-19.

The authors' processing: By means of reference gene primer amplification, nucleated cell counts were estimated. Libraries were prepared by immunoSEQ multiplex PCR; TCRdb keeps only in-frame clonotypes and omits some of them. V, J and clone size derive from that table, while D and trimming were established from the DNA sequence. The sample lists about 89,000 clones, 70% to 80% occurring once. Looked up from germline, CDR1 is ENHRY and CDR2 is SYGVKD. J lost 4 bases, V lost 10 bases, and 5 bases had no gene match. The CDR3 is 13 residues long. The specimen was peripheral blood. V gene TRBV10-3 combines with J gene TRBJ2-1; 9 nucleotides agree with TRBD1. This clonotype originated in a human donor in a cohort sampled during active COVID-19. The CDR3 protein is CASSTGGYNEQFF. In nucleotides, the CDR3 is TGTGCCAGCTCGACAGGGGGTTACAATGAGCAGTTCTTC.